What follows are 22 T cell receptor beta chains derived from one specimen sequenced in a study of T cells in Graves' hyperthyroidism and ophthalmopathy. TCR beta CDR3 sequences were amplified from RNA transcripts. Researchers ran a first-round RT-PCR on the TCR CDR3 using the HTBI primer set. TCRdb fed the multiplex PCR reads into MiXCR, producing one record per CDR3 protein. The sample lists hundreds of thousands of distinct CDR3 sequences, about 17% occurring once. The sequencing sample was made of blood. The receptors here all came from a woman aged 25-40 years with Graves' hyperthyroidism.

This clonotype came up a few times. The genes are TRBV28 and TRBJ1-6; a weak D match, TRBD1 (6 bases). Trimming removed 6 bases at V and 7 bases at J, with 13 bases between. Germline V gene lookup returns CDR1 MDHEN and CDR2 SYDVKM. The length of the CDR3 is 14 residues. CDR3 bases: TGTGCCAGCAGCCTACGACAGGCCAATTCACCCCTCCACTTT. This sequence encodes CASSLRQANSPLHF.

This clonotype was counted a few times. The chain couples TRBV28 to TRBJ2-1; D is ambiguous. CDR1 is MDHEN and CDR2 is SYDVKM in the germline V gene. V gave up 3 bases and J gave up 3 bases, with 3 bases separating them. The CDR3 is 12 amino acids. In nucleotides, the CDR3 is TGTGCCAGCAGTTTTATCTACAATGAGCAGTTCTTC. This translates into CASSFIYNEQFF.

The chain combines TRBV6-2 or TRBV6-3 with TRBJ2-1; D is uncertain. There are 13 residues in the CDR3. V was shortened by 0 bases and J by 9 bases, with 9 bases between the two germline ends. Germline V gene data show CDR1 as MNHEY and CDR2 as SVGEGT. The CDR3 is CASSYSWVGEQFF. The CDR3, as DNA: TGTGCCAGCAGTTACTCGTGGGTGGGTGAGCAGTTCTTC.

The gene calls are TRBV30 and TRBJ1-2; D is unresolved. CDR3 length: 13 amino acids. V lost 3 bases, J lost 4 bases, and 12 bases lay in between. Per germline, CDR1 GTSNPN and CDR2 SVGIG (reference sequence). CDR3 nucleotide sequence: TGTGCCTGGAGATACGGTCGCTCCTATGGCTACACCTTC. Translation: CAWRYGRSYGYTF.

This clonotype was counted at least ten times. V is TRBV20-1 and J is TRBJ2-3; D is unclear. Trimming left V 8 bases short and J 2 bases short, with 17 bases between. The CDR3 sequence is 14 residues long. Germline V lookup: CDR1 DFQATT, CDR2 SNEGSKA (reference sequence). The CDR3 region is CSPPPSPYTDTQYF. The CDR3 region has the DNA TGCAGTCCCCCGCCCTCCCCATACACAGATACGCAGTATTTT.

Comments on this clonotype: The junction shows a germline mismatch at one end, possibly a read error. This sequence joins TRBV6-2 or TRBV6-3 and TRBJ2-7, with unresolved D. Germline V gene lookup returns CDR1 MNHEY and CDR2 SVGEGT. This CDR3 has 14 residues. The CDR3 protein is CASSYSAFPYERYF. CDR3 nucleotide sequence: TGTGCCAGCAGTTACTCTGCTTTTCCCTACGAGCGGTACTTC.

This clonotype was counted only a few times. The chain recombines TRBV9 with TRBJ2-3; D gene unclear. CDR1 SGDLS and CDR2 YYNGEE come from the germline V gene. CDR3 length: 13 residues. Trimming took off 0 bases at V and 7 bases at J, with 9 bases between the two ends. The chain's CDR3 is CASSVALRNTQYF. CDR3 sequence (DNA): TGTGCCAGCAGCGTAGCTCTGAGAAATACGCAGTATTTT. The variable domain in full, completed from reference TRBV9 and TRBJ2-3, reads DSGVTQTPKHLITATGQRVTLRCSPRSGDLSVYWYQQSLDQGLQFLIQYYNGEERAKGNILERFSAQQFPDLHSELNLSSLELGDSALYFCASSVALRNTQYFGPGTRLTVL.

This clonotype was seen repeatedly, ten times or more. The chain is built from TRBV20-1 and TRBJ2-5; perhaps TRBD1 as D (6 bases). Trimming shortened V by 4 bases and J by 2 bases, and 14 bases separated the two germline ends. This CDR3 is built from 14 residues. Germline CDR1 reads DFQATT; CDR2 reads SNEGSKA (reference sequence). CDR3 in DNA: TGCAGTGCTACGGACAGACCTTCTCAAGAGACCCAGTACTTC. Translating gives CSATDRPSQETQYF.

This clonotype was seen repeatedly, ten times or more. V is TRBV29-1 and J is TRBJ2-1; 13 bases are a match to TRBD2. Germline V gives CDR1 SQVTM, CDR2 ANQGSEA. This CDR3 comprises 15 residues. V lost 5 bases to trimming and J lost 4 bases; unmatched junction nucleotides: 5. This CDR3 is CSVSRTSGRYNEQFF. In DNA, the CDR3 is TGCAGCGTTTCCCGGACTAGCGGGAGATACAATGAGCAGTTCTTC.

In its sample, this clonotype was seen many times. The V call is TRBV7-2, the J call TRBJ1-1; no clear D. V lost 2 bases to trimming and J lost 0 bases, with 7 bases between them. Germline CDR1 and CDR2: SGHTA and FQGNSA. The CDR3 is 14 residues long. The DNA for the CDR3 is TGTGCCAGCAGCTTACTTTCGGTGAACACTGAAGCTTTCTTT. Translated: CASSLLSVNTEAFF. Combining the CDR3 with reference TRBV7-2 and TRBJ1-1 gives the whole variable domain GAGVSQSPSNKVTEKGKDVELRCDPISGHTALYWYRQSLGQGLEFLIYFQGNSAPDKSGLPSDRFSAERTGGSVSTLTIQRTQQEDSAVYLCASSLLSVNTEAFFGQGTRLTVV.

This clonotype occurred many times. This chain joins TRBV28 and TRBJ2-1, with 10 positions matching TRBD1. The germline V gene has CDR1 MDHEN and CDR2 SYDVKM. The CDR3 consists of 14 residues. After removal of 5 bases from V and 7 bases from J, the junction contained 5 bases not matched to a gene. As DNA, the CDR3 is TGTGCCAGCAGTAGACAGGGGGCGCGAAATGAGCAGTTCTTC. Its protein product is CASSRQGARNEQFF.

The sample holds a few counts of this clonotype. This rearrangement joins TRBV30 to TRBJ2-5; 7 nucleotides agree with TRBD1. Germline assignment: CDR1 GTSNPN and CDR2 SVGIG (reference sequence). This CDR3 is built from 18 residues. V lost 3 bases to trimming and J lost 5 bases; unmatched junction nucleotides: 21. Here the CDR3 reads CAWRKGYTGTELRETQYF. The CDR3 DNA follows: TGTGCCTGGAGAAAAGGATACACCGGGACAGAGCTCCGGGAGACCCAGTACTTC.

This clonotype was counted ten times or more. The rearrangement joins TRBV11-2 to TRBJ2-3, with TRBD1 identical over 12 bases. CDR3 length equals 16 residues. The ends lost 2 bases at V and 5 bases at J; junction bases unmatched: 5. The germline gives CDR1 SGHAT, CDR2 FQNNGV. Here the CDR3 reads CASSLRGQGAGDTQYF. DNA of the CDR3: TGTGCCAGCAGCTTAAGGGGACAGGGGGCAGGAGATACGCAGTATTTT.

In this sample, this clonotype turned up many times. This rearrangement joins TRBV12-3 or TRBV12-4 to TRBJ2-7; D is ambiguous. Trimming took 3 bases from V and 3 from J, leaving 9 bases between them. The CDR3 extends over 13 amino acids. The CDR3 loop is CASSFLSRYEQYF. In DNA form, the CDR3 reads TGTGCCAGCAGTTTTTTGTCCCGCTACGAGCAGTACTTC.

This clonotype was counted at least ten times. The genes are TRBV18 and TRBJ2-1, with 8 positions matching TRBD2. Looked up from germline, CDR1 is KGHSH and CDR2 is LQKENI. There are 15 residues in the CDR3. The trim removed 3 bases at V and 4 bases at J, leaving 5 bases unmatched. In DNA, the CDR3 is TGTGCCAGCTCACCCCCGGGACTAGTGTACAATGAGCAGTTCTTC. Protein: CASSPPGLVYNEQFF.

This clonotype was recorded at least ten times. The gene calls are TRBV7-2 and TRBJ2-1; D is possibly TRBD2 (7 bases). Germline V gene lookup returns CDR1 SGHTA and CDR2 FQGNSA. There are 16 residues in the CDR3. Trimming left V 6 bases short and J 7 bases short, with 22 bases between. As DNA, the CDR3 is TGTGCCAGCAGTCGCCCTGGGGGCGGGAGTAAGAATGAGCAGTTCTTC. Residues: CASSRPGGGSKNEQFF.

This clonotype was observed many times. The chain joins TRBV13 to TRBJ2-7, with 13 bases matching TRBD2. The length of the CDR3 is 16 residues. V was clipped by 5 bases and J by 2 bases; unmatched bases: 6. In germline, CDR1 is PRHDT, CDR2 FYEKMQ (reference sequence). CDR3 nucleotide sequence: TGTGCCAGCAGCCCCACCGGACTAGCGGGAGCCTACGAGCAGTACTTC. This sequence encodes CASSPTGLAGAYEQYF.

This clonotype was counted between two and nine times. The chain has TRBV27 and TRBJ2-7; D ambiguous. The V gene lost 5 bases and the J gene lost 3 bases, with 5 bases spanning the gap. In germline, CDR1 is MNHEY, CDR2 SMNVEV (reference sequence). The CDR3 runs to 11 residues. CDR3 sequence reads: CASSTIYEQYF. Here the CDR3 DNA reads TGTGCCAGCAGTACCATCTACGAGCAGTACTTC.

This clonotype was counted ten times or more. The chain couples TRBV6-1 to TRBJ1-2; TRBD1 matches 8 bases. This CDR3 is 13 amino acids long. Per germline, CDR1 MNHNS and CDR2 SASEGT. V shed 8 bases, J shed 6 bases, and the junction held 8 bases outside the gene matches. The CDR3 region has the DNA TGTGCCAGCGGTCGGGCAGGGGGCAATGGCTACACCTTC. Residues: CASGRAGGNGYTF.

Remarks on this clonotype: The junction differs from germline at one of its ends, possibly a read error. The rearrangement joins TRBV29-1 to TRBJ2-7; TRBD1 might be the D (6 bases). Per germline, CDR1 SQVTM and CDR2 ANQGSEA. The CDR3 length is 13 residues. CDR3 loop: CNVETGDFYEQYF. DNA for the CDR3: TGCAACGTTGAGACAGGTGACTTCTACGAGCAGTACTTC.

This chain uses TRBV20-1 with TRBJ2-5; D ambiguous. In germline, CDR1 is DFQATT, CDR2 SNEGSKA (reference sequence). The germline V and J ends were trimmed by 5 bases and 10 bases, with 17 bases remaining between them. The CDR3 consists of 12 residues. The CDR3 nucleotides read TGCAGTGCTGCCGCGGTCCGGGTAGGCCAGTACTTC. Its protein is CSAAAVRVGQYF.

This clonotype was recorded at least ten times. The genes are TRBV30 and TRBJ1-1; D is possibly TRBD1 (5 bases). V gave up 2 bases and J gave up 0 bases, with 10 bases separating them. The CDR3 is made up of 14 amino acids. Germline CDR1 GTSNPN, CDR2 SVGIG (reference sequence). CDR3 region: CAWSHDRLNTEAFF. The CDR3 DNA follows: TGTGCCTGGAGTCACGACAGATTGAACACTGAAGCTTTCTTT.